The clone carrying this TCR beta chain was observed at least ten times. Antigen unknown. The record originates from a study of CD8+CD57+ T cells in acquired aplastic anemia. Whole-study findings and limits: In common between the patients and the controls were more than 25 CD8+ CDR3 sequences.

TCR beta VDJ and CDR3 profiling used genomic DNA as template. TCRdb fed the reads into MiXCR, producing one record per CDR3 protein. This repertoire shows around 130,000 distinct CDR3 sequences, 50% to 60% found once; its top ten account for under 35%. This CDR3 is 15 amino acids long. After removal of 6 bases from V and 4 bases from J, the junction contained 8 bases not matched to a gene. The germline V gene has CDR1 MNHEY and CDR2 SVGEGT. Patients chosen for sequencing had shown CD8+CD57+ cell expansion by flow cytometry. All patients had severe acquired aplastic anemia. No patient had been given any therapy when blood was sampled.

Sequenced sample: sorted CD4+, CD8+, or CD8+CD57+ T cells (not recorded which) from PBMCs. The sequence was collected from a human donor with aplastic anemia. The chain joins TRBV6-2 or TRBV6-3 to TRBJ1-2, with 10 bases identical to TRBD1. The CDR3 coding sequence is TGTGCCAGCAGCGACACGGACAGGGGGTTCTATGGCTACACCTTC. Translation: CASSDTDRGFYGYTF.